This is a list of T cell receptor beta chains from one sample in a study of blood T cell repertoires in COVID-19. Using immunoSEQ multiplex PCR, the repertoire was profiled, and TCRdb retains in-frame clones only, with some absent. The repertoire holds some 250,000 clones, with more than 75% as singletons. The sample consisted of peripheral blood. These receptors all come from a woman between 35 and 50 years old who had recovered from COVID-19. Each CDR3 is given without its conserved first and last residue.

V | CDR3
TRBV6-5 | ASSYGPAYEQY
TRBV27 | ASSSSPGGWGAF
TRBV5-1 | ASSLAARGSTDTQY
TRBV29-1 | SVEGGPLGTEAF
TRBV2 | ATGTDDQPQH
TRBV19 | ASSPGGTEAF
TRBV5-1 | ASSLVTGGQPQH
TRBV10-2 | ASKEPVFGDTQY
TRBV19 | ASSIGGRSEAF
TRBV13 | ASSPRGGAGELF
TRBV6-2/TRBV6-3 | ASSGRRVGRTGDNQPQH
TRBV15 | ATSRDTAGHYGYT
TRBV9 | ASTPGGGTDTQY
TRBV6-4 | ASSEGQGGTQY
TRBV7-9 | ASSGSGTSGSSYEQY
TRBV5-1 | ASSSGQEVTEAF
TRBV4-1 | ASSPSDSKNQPQH
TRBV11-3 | ASSPSGALTGELF
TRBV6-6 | ASSPRGGRSPGELF
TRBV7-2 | ASSLAGGSAEAF